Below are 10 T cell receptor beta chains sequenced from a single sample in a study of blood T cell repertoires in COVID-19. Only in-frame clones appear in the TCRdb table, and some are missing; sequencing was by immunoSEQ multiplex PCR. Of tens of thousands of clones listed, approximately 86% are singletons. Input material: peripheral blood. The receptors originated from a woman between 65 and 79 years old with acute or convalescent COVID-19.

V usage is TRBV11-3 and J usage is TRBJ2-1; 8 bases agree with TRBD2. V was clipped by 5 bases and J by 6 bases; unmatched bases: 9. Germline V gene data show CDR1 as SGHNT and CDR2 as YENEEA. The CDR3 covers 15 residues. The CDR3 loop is CASSERVAGLNEQFF. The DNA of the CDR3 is TGTGCCAGCAGCGAAAGAGTAGCGGGGCTCAATGAGCAGTTCTTC.

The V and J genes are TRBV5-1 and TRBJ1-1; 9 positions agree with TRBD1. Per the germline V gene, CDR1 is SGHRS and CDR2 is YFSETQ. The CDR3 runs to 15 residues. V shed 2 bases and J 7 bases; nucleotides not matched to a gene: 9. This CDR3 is CASSFFKGQGDEAFF. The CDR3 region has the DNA TGCGCCAGCAGCTTCTTTAAGGGACAGGGCGATGAAGCTTTCTTT.

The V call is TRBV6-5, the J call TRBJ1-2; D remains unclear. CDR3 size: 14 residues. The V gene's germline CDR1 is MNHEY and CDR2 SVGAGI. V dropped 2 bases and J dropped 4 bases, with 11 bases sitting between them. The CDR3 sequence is CASSYQSNSYGYTF. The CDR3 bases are TGTGCCAGCAGTTACCAGAGTAACAGCTATGGCTACACCTTC.

For the CDR3, the DNA is TGTGCCAGCAGCTTGGCCATCTCTGGAAACACCATATATTTT. Protein product: CASSLAISGNTIYF. The chain employs TRBV11-2 and TRBJ1-3; D ambiguous. The CDR3 extends over 14 amino acids. Trimming stripped 3 bases from V and 0 bases from J, with 6 bases between. The V gene's germline CDR1 is SGHAT and CDR2 FQNNGV.

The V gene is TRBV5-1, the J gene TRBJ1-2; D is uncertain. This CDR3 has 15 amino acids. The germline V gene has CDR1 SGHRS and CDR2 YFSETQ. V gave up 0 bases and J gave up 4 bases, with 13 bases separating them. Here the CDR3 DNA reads TGCGCCAGCAGCTTGGATCGTTGGGCACCCTATGGCTACACCTTC. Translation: CASSLDRWAPYGYTF.

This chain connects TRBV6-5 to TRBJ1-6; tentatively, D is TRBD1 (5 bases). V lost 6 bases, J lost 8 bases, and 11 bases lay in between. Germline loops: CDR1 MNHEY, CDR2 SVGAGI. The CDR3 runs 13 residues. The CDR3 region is CASRAGLDSPLHF. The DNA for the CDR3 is TGTGCCAGCAGGGCAGGGCTGGATTCACCCCTCCACTTT.

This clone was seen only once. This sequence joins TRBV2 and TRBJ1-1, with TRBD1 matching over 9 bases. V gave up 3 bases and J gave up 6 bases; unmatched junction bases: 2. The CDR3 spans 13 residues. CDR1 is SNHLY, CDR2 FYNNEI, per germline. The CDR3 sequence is CASSDTGGPEAFF. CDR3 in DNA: TGTGCCAGCAGTGATACAGGGGGCCCTGAAGCTTTCTTT. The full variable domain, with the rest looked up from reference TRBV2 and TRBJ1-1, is EPEVTQTPSHQVTQMGQEVILRCVPISNHLYFYWYRQILGQKVEFLVSFYNNEISEKSEIFDDQFSVERPDGSNFTLKIRSTKLEDSAMYFCASSDTGGPEAFFGQGTRLTVV.

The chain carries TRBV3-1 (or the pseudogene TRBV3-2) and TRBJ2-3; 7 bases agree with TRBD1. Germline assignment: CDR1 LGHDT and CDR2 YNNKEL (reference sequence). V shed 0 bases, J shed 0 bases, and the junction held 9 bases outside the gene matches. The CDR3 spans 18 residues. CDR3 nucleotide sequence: TGTGCCAGCAGCCAAGACTTACCCATGACAGGGAGCACAGATACGCAGTATTTT. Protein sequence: CASSQDLPMTGSTDTQYF.

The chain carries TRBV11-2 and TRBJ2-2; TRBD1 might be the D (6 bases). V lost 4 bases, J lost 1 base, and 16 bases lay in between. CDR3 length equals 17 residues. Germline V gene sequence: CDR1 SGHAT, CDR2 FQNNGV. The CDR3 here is CASSYNRDKGNTGELFF. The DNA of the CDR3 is TGTGCCAGCAGCTATAACCGGGACAAAGGGAACACCGGGGAGCTGTTTTTT.

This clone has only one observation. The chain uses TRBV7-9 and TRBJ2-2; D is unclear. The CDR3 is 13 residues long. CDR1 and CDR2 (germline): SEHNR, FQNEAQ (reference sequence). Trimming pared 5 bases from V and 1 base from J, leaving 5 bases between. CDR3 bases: TGTGCCAGCAGCAACAAGAACACCGGGGAGCTGTTTTTT. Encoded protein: CASSNKNTGELFF.